These T cell receptor beta chains were read from a single sample in a study of Graves' ophthalmopathy and Graves' hyperthyroidism. TCRdb ran MiXCR on the multiplex PCR reads and lists one entry per CDR3 protein. The sample consists of 150,000 to 200,000 distinct CDR3 sequences, roughly 36% of them appearing once. Sample: peripheral blood. The receptors here all came from a man between 25 and 39 years old with Graves' ophthalmopathy. Each CDR3 is given with its conserved first and last residue. A D gene is named only where the DNA matches it firmly. Some rows mark clone size as missing; the rest say once, few, many or name a class of expanded clone.

j_call,d_call,clone_size,v_call,cdr3_nt,cdr3_aa
TRBJ1-1,.,many,TRBV27,TGTGCCAGCAGCCCCCTGACGGCAAACACTGAAGCTTTCTTT,CASSPLTANTEAFF
TRBJ2-5,.,.,TRBV28,TGTGCCAGCAGTTCATCGAATGGAGGGCAAGAGACCCAGTACTTC,CASSSSNGGQETQYF
TRBJ1-2,TRBD1,.,TRBV10-3,TGTGCCATCAGTGATAGGACAGGGCTTCGCGGCTACACCTTC,CAISDRTGLRGYTF
TRBJ2-2,TRBD1,many,TRBV6-4,TGTGCCACCCTACCGGGACAGGGCACAAAACAGAACACCGGGGAGCTGTTTTTT,CATLPGQGTKQNTGELFF
TRBJ2-7,TRBD1,many,TRBV28,TGTGCCAGCACCCCGACAGGGGGAACCTACGAGCAGTACTTC,CASTPTGGTYEQYF
TRBJ2-7,.,many,TRBV6-1,TGTGCCAGCAGTGAAGAACAGGGAGGCGCCTACGAGCAGTACTTC,CASSEEQGGAYEQYF
TRBJ1-1,TRBD1,.,TRBV6-5,TGTGCCAGCAGTTACCACAGGGGGCTTAACACTGAAGCTTTCTTT,CASSYHRGLNTEAFF
TRBJ2-7,.,many,TRBV5-1,TGCGCCGGCAGCTTCCGGGCGGGATACAACGAGCAGTACTTC,CAGSFRAGYNEQYF
TRBJ1-1,TRBD1,.,TRBV11-2,TGTGCCAGCAGCTCTTCGGGACAGCGCATGAACACTGAAGCTTTCTTT,CASSSSGQRMNTEAFF
TRBJ2-5,TRBD2,many,TRBV7-2,TGTGCCAGCAGCTTCTCTAGCGGGAGGCGGGAGACCCAGTACTTC,CASSFSSGRRETQYF
TRBJ1-5,.,few,TRBV18,TGTGCCAGCTCACCACCGTCGGGCGGGGGCAGACATTTT,CASSPPSGGGRHF
TRBJ2-7,.,.,TRBV12-3/TRBV12-4,TGTGCCAGCAGTATGACAGATTACGAGCAGTACTTC,CASSMTDYEQYF
TRBJ2-5,TRBD1,once,TRBV12-3/TRBV12-4,TGTGCCAGCAGCACCGACAGGGGAGAGACCCAGTACTTC,CASSTDRGETQYF
TRBJ2-7,.,few,TRBV12-3/TRBV12-4,TGTGCCAGCAGTTGGAGCGCCCCTCCTCTAGGGGAGCAGTACTTC,CASSWSAPPLGEQYF
TRBJ1-2,.,.,TRBV12-3/TRBV12-4,TGTGCCAGCAGTTTTAAGGACCCAGGCTACACCTTC,CASSFKDPGYTF
TRBJ1-5,.,once,TRBV6-2/TRBV6-3,TGTGCCAGCAGAAGGACAGTCGATCAGCCCCAGCATTTT,CASRRTVDQPQHF
TRBJ1-2,.,many,TRBV12-3/TRBV12-4,TGTGCCAGCAGCATGTCAAGGGGCGCCTATGGCTACACCTTC,CASSMSRGAYGYTF
TRBJ1-6,.,many,TRBV11-2,TGTGCCAGCACCCCGGGGGGGCATTATAATTCACCCCTCCACTTT,CASTPGGHYNSPLHF
TRBJ2-7,.,many,TRBV7-2,TGTGCCAGCAGCTTATTTCGGGGCTACGAGCAGTACTTC,CASSLFRGYEQYF
TRBJ2-7,TRBD2,.,TRBV15,TGTGCCACCAGCAGAGCTAGCGGGCGGCCTTACGAGCAGTACTTC,CATSRASGRPYEQYF
TRBJ1-1,TRBD1,.,TRBV5-8,TGTGCCAGCAGCTCCCGGACAGGGGGGGGCACTGAAGCTTTCTTT,CASSSRTGGGTEAFF
TRBJ1-5,.,many,TRBV6-2/TRBV6-3,TGTGCCAGCCACCATATTGAGACAAATCAGCCCCAGCATTTT,CASHHIETNQPQHF
TRBJ1-1,.,many,TRBV12-3/TRBV12-4,TGTGCCAGCAGAACAGGGAACACTGAAGCTTTCTTT,CASRTGNTEAFF
TRBJ2-5,TRBD1,many,TRBV24-1,TGTGCCACCAGCGCCCTTGGGACAGGGATGGAGACCCAGTACTTC,CATSALGTGMETQYF
TRBJ2-5,.,many,TRBV6-2/TRBV6-3,TGTGCCAGCAGTTCGGGGGAGGGGGTGGAGACCCAGTACTTC,CASSSGEGVETQYF
TRBJ2-5,TRBD1,.,TRBV30,TGTGCCTGCCACGGGACAGGGCAAGAGACCCAGTACTTC,CACHGTGQETQYF
TRBJ2-5,.,.,TRBV29-1,TGCAGCGTTGGGGGAGGACAAGAGACCCAGTACTTC,CSVGGGQETQYF
TRBJ1-2,TRBD1,many,TRBV6-5,TGTGCCAGCAGTATGGACAGGGGGCGCATCTATAACTATGGCTACACCTTC,CASSMDRGRIYNYGYTF
TRBJ2-7,TRBD1,many,TRBV28,TGTGCCAGCGTTAAATGGACAGGGGCATATAACGAGCAGTACTTC,CASVKWTGAYNEQYF
TRBJ2-5,.,.,TRBV6-1,TGTGCCAGCAGAGTAGAAGGGTCCCAAGAGACCCAGTACTTC,CASRVEGSQETQYF
TRBJ2-3,.,.,TRBV12-3/TRBV12-4,TGTGCCAGCAGTTCAAACCCCAGCACAGATACGCAGTATTTT,CASSSNPSTDTQYF
TRBJ1-2,TRBD1,many,TRBV15,TGTGCCACCAGCTTGAAAAGGCCCGGGCAGGGGGCGTCTCAGACCCTCTATGGCTACACCTTC,CATSLKRPGQGASQTLYGYTF
TRBJ2-7,.,many,TRBV11-2,TGTGCCAGCAGCCCCTCAAGCGGAAACTCCTACGAGCAGTACTTC,CASSPSSGNSYEQYF
TRBJ1-3,.,few,TRBV6-1,TGTGCCAGCAGAAGGACAGTCCAAGGAAACACCATATATTTT,CASRRTVQGNTIYF
TRBJ1-6,TRBD1,.,TRBV20-1,TGCAGTGCTAGAGGGCGGTCGACAGGGGGAAATTCACCCCTCCACTTT,CSARGRSTGGNSPLHF
TRBJ2-2,.,many,TRBV6-5,TGTGCCAGCATATCCGGGGCATTGAACACCGGGGAGCTGTTTTTT,CASISGALNTGELFF
TRBJ1-1,TRBD1,.,TRBV6-2/TRBV6-3,TGTGCCAGCAGTCGGACAGGGGGCTCCACTGAAGCTTTCTTT,CASSRTGGSTEAFF
TRBJ1-1,.,many,TRBV28,TGTGCCAGCAGTTTTGGACCGGATCCTAGGACTGAAGCTTTCTTT,CASSFGPDPRTEAFF
TRBJ2-5,TRBD2,.,TRBV28,TGTGCCAGCAGTTCGGGCGCGGGAGCTGGAGAGACCCAGTACTTC,CASSSGAGAGETQYF
TRBJ2-7,.,many,TRBV7-3,TGTCCCCCCGGGGGCTTGCACTCCTACGAGCAGTACTTC,CPPGGLHSYEQYF